The 5 T cell receptor beta chains given below trace back to one sample, sequenced in a study of T cells in Graves' hyperthyroidism and ophthalmopathy. RNA transcripts served as the template for amplifying TCR beta CDR3 regions. The HTBI set primed first-round TCR CDR3 RT-PCR. TCRdb reanalysed the multiplex PCR reads using MiXCR and keeps one entry per CDR3 protein. The sample holds nearly 250,000 distinct CDR3 sequences; approximately 23% are singletons and the top ten take roughly 35%. The sample was blood. Receptor source: a woman aged 40 to 49 with Graves' ophthalmopathy.

This clonotype was found many times. This sequence joins TRBV10-3 and TRBJ1-1, with a weak D call TRBD1 (5 bases). CDR3 length: 13 residues. With 5 bases removed from V and 2 bases from J, the gap between germline ends came to 9 bases. In germline, CDR1 is ENHRY, CDR2 SYGVKD. This chain's CDR3 is CAISPTVNTEAFF. The CDR3 bases are TGTGCCATCAGTCCGACAGTCAACACTGAAGCTTTCTTT.

This clonotype was observed at least ten times. This rearrangement joins TRBV12-3 or TRBV12-4 to TRBJ2-6; weak D call: TRBD2 (6 bases). The length of the CDR3 is 18 residues. Trimming took 2 bases from V and 4 from J, leaving 18 bases between them. The CDR3 bases are TGTGCCAGCAGTTTATGGGCTAGCGAGGCAACCGGGGCCAACGTCCTGACTTTC. The encoded protein is CASSLWASEATGANVLTF.

This clonotype is a singleton in its sample. The gene calls are TRBV28 and TRBJ1-1, with 8 nucleotides matching TRBD1. J was trimmed by 2 bases and V by 5 bases; bases with no gene match: 16. Germline V gene lookup returns CDR1 MDHEN and CDR2 SYDVKM. The CDR3 length is 18 residues. The CDR3 DNA reads as TGTGCCAGCAGTCCCCGAACAGGGGGGCCTGACTTAAACACTGAAGCTTTCTTT. Protein sequence: CASSPRTGGPDLNTEAFF.

This clonotype appeared many times. The chain is built from TRBV12-3 or TRBV12-4 and TRBJ2-7; 12 positions agree with TRBD2. The CDR3 totals 14 residues. V trimming: 7 bases; J trimming: 8 bases; junction bases outside the gene matches: 9. CDR3 amino acids: CASTLLAGGEQQYF. In nucleotides, the CDR3 is TGTGCCAGCACCCTCCTAGCGGGAGGGGAGCAGCAGTACTTC.

In DNA, the CDR3 is TGTGCCAGCAGCCAAGTCGTCAGGTACTTCGCGAACACCGGGGAGCTGTTTTTT. It codes for CASSQVVRYFANTGELFF. The rearrangement links TRBV3-1 to TRBJ2-2; D remains ambiguous. There are 18 residues in the CDR3. Trimming cost V 1 base and J 0 bases, with 15 bases left between them. Germline assignment: CDR1 LGHDT and CDR2 YNNKEL (reference sequence).